The clone carrying this T cell receptor (beta chain) was found a few times. The antigen is undetermined. This CDR3 spans 13 amino acids. V dropped 1 base and J dropped 5 bases, with 5 bases sitting between them. The germline V gene has CDR1 LGHDT and CDR2 YNNKEL (reference sequence). The data derive from a study of T-cell reconstitution after alpha-beta-depleted transplantation in children. Unique molecular identifiers featured in how the TCRbeta library was prepared. One entry per CDR3 protein results from TCRdb running MiXCR on the PCR reads. The sample holds under 850,000 distinct CDR3 sequences, about 12% seen once. Overall study findings and caveats: Several hundred expanded graft clones reportedly were the source of alpha-beta T cells about two months after transplant.

Sequencing used PBMCs, obtained before TCRalphabeta/CD19-depleted stem cell transplant. This TCR was sampled from a girl aged 2 to 9 with congenital amegakaryocytic thrombocytopenia, due to receive a stem cell transplant. The chain combines TRBV3-1 with TRBJ2-2, with a weak D call TRBD2 (5 bases). CDR3 residues: CASSQGTTGELFF. CDR3 bases: TGTGCCAGCAGCCAAGGGACTACCGGGGAGCTGTTTTTT. The variable domain in full, completed from reference TRBV3-1 and TRBJ2-2, reads DTAVSQTPKYLVTQMGNDKSIKCEQNLGHDTMYWYKQDSKKFLKIMFSYNNKELIINETVPNRFSPKSPDKAHLNLHINSLELGDSAVYFCASSQGTTGELFFGEGSRLTVL.